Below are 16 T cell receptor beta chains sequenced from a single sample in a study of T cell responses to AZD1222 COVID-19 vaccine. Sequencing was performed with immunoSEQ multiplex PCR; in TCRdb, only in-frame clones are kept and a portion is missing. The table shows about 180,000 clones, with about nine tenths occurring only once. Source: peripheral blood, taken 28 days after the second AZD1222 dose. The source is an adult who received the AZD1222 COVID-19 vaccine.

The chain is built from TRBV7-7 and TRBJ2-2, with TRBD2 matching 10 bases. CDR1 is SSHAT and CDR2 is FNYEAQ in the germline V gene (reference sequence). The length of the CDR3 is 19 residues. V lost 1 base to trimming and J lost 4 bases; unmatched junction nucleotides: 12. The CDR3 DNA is TGTGCCAGCAGCTTAGGTCCGAATCTAGCGGGAGAGATCACCGGGGAGCTGTTTTTT. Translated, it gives CASSLGPNLAGEITGELFF.

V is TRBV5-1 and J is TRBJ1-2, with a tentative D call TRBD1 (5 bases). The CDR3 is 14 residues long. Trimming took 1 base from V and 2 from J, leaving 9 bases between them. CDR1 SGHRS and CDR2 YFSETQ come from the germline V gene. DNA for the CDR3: TGCGCCAGCAGCTTGCATCGGGGGAACTATGGCTACACCTTC. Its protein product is CASSLHRGNYGYTF.

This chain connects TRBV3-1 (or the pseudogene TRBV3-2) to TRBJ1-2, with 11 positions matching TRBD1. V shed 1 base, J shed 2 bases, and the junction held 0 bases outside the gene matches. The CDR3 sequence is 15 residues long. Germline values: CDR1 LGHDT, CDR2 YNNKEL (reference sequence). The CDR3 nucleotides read TGTGCCAGCAGCCAAGGGGACAGGGGGAACTATGGCTACACCTTC. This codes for CASSQGDRGNYGYTF.

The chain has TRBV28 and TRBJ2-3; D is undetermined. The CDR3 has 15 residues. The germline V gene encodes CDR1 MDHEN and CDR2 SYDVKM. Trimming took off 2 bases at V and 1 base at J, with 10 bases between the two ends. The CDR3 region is CASSLGVGRTDTQYF. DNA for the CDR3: TGTGCCAGCAGTTTAGGGGTCGGGCGCACAGATACGCAGTATTTT.

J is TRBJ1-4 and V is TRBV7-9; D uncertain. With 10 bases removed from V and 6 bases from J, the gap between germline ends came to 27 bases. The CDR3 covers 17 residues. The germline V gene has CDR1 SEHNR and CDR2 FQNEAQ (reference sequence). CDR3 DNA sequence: TGTGCCACCAACCTTGGGCGCCTGCGGCTTCGCGATGAAAAACTGTTTTTT. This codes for CATNLGRLRLRDEKLFF. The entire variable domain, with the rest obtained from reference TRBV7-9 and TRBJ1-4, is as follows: DTGVSQNPRHKITKRGQNVTFRCDPISEHNRLYWYRQTLGQGPEFLTYFQNEAQLEKSRLLSDRFSAERPKGSFSTLEIQRTEQGDSAMYLCATNLGRLRLRDEKLFFGSGTQLSVL.

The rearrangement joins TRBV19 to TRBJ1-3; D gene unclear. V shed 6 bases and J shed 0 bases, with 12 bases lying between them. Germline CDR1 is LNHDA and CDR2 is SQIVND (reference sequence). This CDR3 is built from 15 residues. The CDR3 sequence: CASSLDLRSGNTIYF. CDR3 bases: TGTGCCAGTAGCCTTGACCTCCGCTCTGGAAACACCATATATTTT. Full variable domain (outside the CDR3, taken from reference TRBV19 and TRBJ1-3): DGGITQSPKYLFRKEGQNVTLSCEQNLNHDAMYWYRQDPGQGLRLIYYSQIVNDFQKGDIAEGYSVSREKKESFPLTVTSAQKNPTAFYLCASSLDLRSGNTIYFGEGSWLTVV.

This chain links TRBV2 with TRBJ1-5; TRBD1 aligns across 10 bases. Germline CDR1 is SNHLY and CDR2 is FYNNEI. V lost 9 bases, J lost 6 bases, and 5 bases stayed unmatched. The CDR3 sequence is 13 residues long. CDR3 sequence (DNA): TGTGCCAGTAATGGACAGGGGGTTCAGCCCCAGCATTTT. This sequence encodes CASNGQGVQPQHF.

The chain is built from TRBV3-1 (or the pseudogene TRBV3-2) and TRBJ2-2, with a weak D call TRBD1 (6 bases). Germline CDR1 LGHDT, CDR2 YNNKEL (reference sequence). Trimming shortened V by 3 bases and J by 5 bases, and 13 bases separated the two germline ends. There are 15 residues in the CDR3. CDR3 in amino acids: CASSQYGRGTGELFF. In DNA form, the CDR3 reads TGTGCCAGCAGCCAGTACGGCAGGGGAACCGGGGAGCTGTTTTTT.

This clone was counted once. CDR3 sequence reads: CASSLEVRNTEAFF. The CDR3 bases are TGTGCCAGCAGCTTAGAGGTCCGTAACACTGAAGCTTTCTTT. The V call is TRBV7-8, the J call TRBJ1-1; D is unclear. V was cut by 1 base and J by 2 bases, with 8 bases left in between. Per the germline V gene, CDR1 is SGHVS and CDR2 is FQNEAQ. The CDR3 has 14 amino acids. The full variable domain, in which reference TRBV7-8 and TRBJ1-1 provide the parts outside the CDR3, is GAGVSQSPRYKVAKRGQDVALRCDPISGHVSLFWYQQALGQGPEFLTYFQNEAQLDKSGLPSDRFFAERPEGSVSTLKIQRTQQEDSAVYLCASSLEVRNTEAFFGQGTRLTVV.

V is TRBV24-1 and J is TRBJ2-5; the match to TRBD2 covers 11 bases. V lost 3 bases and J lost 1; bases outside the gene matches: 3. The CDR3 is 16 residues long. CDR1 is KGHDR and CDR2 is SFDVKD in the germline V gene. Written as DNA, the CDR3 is TGTGCCACCAGTGATCCGGGACTAGCGGTCCAAGAGACCCAGTACTTC. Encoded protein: CATSDPGLAVQETQYF.

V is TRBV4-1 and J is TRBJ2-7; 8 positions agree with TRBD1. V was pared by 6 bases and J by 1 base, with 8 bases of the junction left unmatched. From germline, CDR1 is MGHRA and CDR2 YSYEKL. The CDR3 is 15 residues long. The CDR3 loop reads CASSSPGGASYEQYF. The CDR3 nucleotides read TGCGCCAGCAGTTCTCCAGGGGGCGCTTCCTACGAGCAGTACTTC.

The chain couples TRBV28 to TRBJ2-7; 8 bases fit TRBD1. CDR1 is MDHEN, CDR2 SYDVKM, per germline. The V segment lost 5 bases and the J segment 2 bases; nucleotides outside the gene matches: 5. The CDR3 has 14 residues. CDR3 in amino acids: CASSPGQAPYEQYF. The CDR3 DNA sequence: TGTGCCAGCAGTCCGGGACAGGCCCCCTACGAGCAGTACTTC.

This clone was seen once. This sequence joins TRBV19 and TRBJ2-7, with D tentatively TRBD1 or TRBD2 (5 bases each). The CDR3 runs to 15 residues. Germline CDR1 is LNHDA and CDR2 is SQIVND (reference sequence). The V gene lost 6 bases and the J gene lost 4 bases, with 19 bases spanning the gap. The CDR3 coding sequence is TGTGCCAGTAGCGGCGGGTCGGACATGTATTACGAGCAGTACTTC. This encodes CASSGGSDMYYEQYF.

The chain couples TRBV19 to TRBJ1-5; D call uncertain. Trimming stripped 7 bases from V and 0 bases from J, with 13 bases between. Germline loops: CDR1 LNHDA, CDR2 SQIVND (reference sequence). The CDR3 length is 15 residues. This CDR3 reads CASKTEVNSNQPQHF. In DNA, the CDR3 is TGTGCCAGTAAAACGGAGGTAAATAGCAATCAGCCCCAGCATTTT.

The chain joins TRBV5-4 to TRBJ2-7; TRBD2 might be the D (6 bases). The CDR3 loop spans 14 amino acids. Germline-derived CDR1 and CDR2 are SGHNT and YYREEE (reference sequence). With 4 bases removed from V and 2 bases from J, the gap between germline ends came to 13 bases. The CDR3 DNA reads TGTGCCAGCAGCGCCGGGACTTCTCCCTACGAGCAGTACTTC. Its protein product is CASSAGTSPYEQYF.

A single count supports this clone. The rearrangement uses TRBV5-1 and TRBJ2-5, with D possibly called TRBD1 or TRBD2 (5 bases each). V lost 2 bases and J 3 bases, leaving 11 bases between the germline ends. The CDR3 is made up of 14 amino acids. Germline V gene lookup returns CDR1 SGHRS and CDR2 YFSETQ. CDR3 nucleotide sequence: TGCGCCAGCAGCTTACGGGGCAATAAAGAGACCCAGTACTTC. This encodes CASSLRGNKETQYF.